Sequencing of this T cell receptor (beta chain) was carried out in a study of blood T cell repertoires in COVID-19 (dated by TCRdb to 2020 to 2021). Background on the whole study: Samples from collaborators originated in the United States, Italy and Spain and spanned both the acute and convalescent phases of COVID-19. Deeply sampled blood TCRbeta repertoires from subjects exposed to, actively infected with, or recovered from COVID-19 were included in the dataset. The sample metadata nearly always contained a de-identified subject ID, COVID-19 status, age in years and sex. The samples were drawn from the first 160 participants of the ongoing ImmuneRACE study and from over 950 subjects provided by 6 global collaborators. Where available, HLA class I and class II types were taken from metadata supplied by the sample provider and were not determined by assay-based typing. The repertoires were released in a freely available public database meant as a resource for research on the immune response to SARS-CoV-2. The material from the prospective study consisted of cDNA or gDNA derived from T cells, B-cell-depleted T cells, or PBMCs.

Worth noting for this clone: Its target antigen remains unknown. Base-call qualities are not available, and no considerably larger clone is one nucleotide away.

Each collaborating institution followed its own protocols to collect whole blood in K2EDTA tubes. For TCRbeta analysis, collaborator samples were shipped as frozen whole blood, as isolated PBMCs, or as DNA extracted from either sample type. Overall study outcomes, separate from this receptor: Clinical and demographic metadata were provided uncurated, with the amount varying by source and participant.

The CDR3, cysteine through phenylalanine, is 16 amino acids long. Of all the DNA, just the CDR3 is kept, 48 bases in frame from base 1. Trimming removed 4 bases from V and 5 bases from J; the gene matches leave 13 bases unexplained. CDR1 and CDR2, per the germline V gene, are SGHRS and YFSETQ. TCRbeta CDR3 regions were amplified from genomic DNA by means of the immunoSEQ Assay, a bias-controlled multiplex PCR. In the paper's pipeline: The number of nucleated cells in each sample was estimated by amplification of reference gene primers within the assay. To quantify the absolute abundance of each unique TCRbeta CDR3 rearrangement, sequence reads were collapsed and filtered. For each sample, productive Simpson clonality was calculated as the square root of Simpson's diversity index across productive rearrangements. TCRdb carries this immuneACCESS record with in-frame sequences only. Its versions omit some clonotypes, under half of them owing to an unresolved V gene in the studies checked, with the rest unexplained. V, J and clone size derive from that table, while D and trimming were established from the DNA sequence. The sample records about 220,000 clones, around 80% of which are singletons. The top ten clonotypes cover approximately 10% of the sample.

This receptor was identified in a man aged 50-60 years with active or convalescent COVID-19. Sequencing input: peripheral blood. The rearrangement joined TRBV5-1 to TRBJ2-3; TRBD2 aligns with 7 central bases. The CDR3 region has the sequence CASSPPDGGVGDTQYF. The nucleotide sequence is TGCGCCAGCAGCCCACCCGATGGGGGGGTGGGAGATACGCAGTATTTT.